This is a list of T cell receptor beta chains from one sample in a study of CD8 T cells in Susac syndrome. TCRdb re-called the immunoSEQ multiplex PCR reads with MiXCR, one entry per CDR3 protein. The sample lists about 300,000 distinct CDR3 sequences; 65% to 90% were seen once. Specimen: CD8+ T cells from PBMCs. The receptor set was obtained from a human donor with multiple sclerosis. Each CDR3 is given with its conserved first and last residue. The D gene is left open where the match is weak. The size field is filled for only some rows; it gives once, few, many or a size class.

J gene | D gene | V gene | clone size | CDR3 protein | CDR3 DNA
TRBJ2-7 | TRBD2 | TRBV30 | . | CAWGLAGAPYEQYF | TGTGCCTGGGGACTAGCGGGAGCCCCCTACGAGCAGTACTTC
TRBJ2-5 | . | TRBV29-1 | . | CSVVRAEEGETQYF | TGCAGCGTCGTTCGAGCGGAGGAGGGGGAGACCCAGTACTTC
TRBJ2-2 | TRBD2 | TRBV7-3 | . | CASSRTSGLNTGELFF | TGTGCCAGCAGCCGGACTAGCGGGCTGAACACCGGGGAGCTGTTTTTT
TRBJ2-1 | TRBD2 | TRBV29-1 | . | CSAIDPGRVYNEQFF | TGCAGCGCTATCGACCCTGGGAGGGTCTACAATGAGCAGTTCTTC
TRBJ2-1 | . | TRBV29-1 | . | CSVELTGGHNEQFF | TGCAGCGTTGAATTGACTGGGGGGCACAATGAGCAGTTCTTC
TRBJ2-7 | . | TRBV29-1 | . | CSVEKAADSYEQYF | TGCAGCGTTGAAAAAGCGGCCGACTCCTACGAGCAGTACTTC
TRBJ2-7 | . | TRBV13 | . | CASSLYDRTYEQYF | TGTGCCAGCAGCTTATACGACCGGACCTACGAGCAGTACTTC
TRBJ2-1 | . | TRBV27 | . | CASSYGTYNEQFF | TGTGCCAGCAGTTACGGGACTTACAATGAGCAGTTCTTC
TRBJ1-2 | . | TRBV5-4 | . | CASSAPGTLLDGYTF | TGTGCCAGCAGCGCCCCCGGGACGCTGCTTGATGGCTACACCTTC
TRBJ2-7 | . | TRBV4-3 | once | CASSQMDSESYEQYF | TGCGCCAGCAGCCAGATGGACAGTGAATCCTACGAGCAGTACTTC
TRBJ2-1 | . | TRBV18 | . | CASSVTGSGSSYNEQFF | TGTGCCAGCTCAGTAACAGGGTCCGGTAGCTCCTACAATGAGCAGTTCTTC
TRBJ2-4 | TRBD1 | TRBV11-2 | . | CASSSRDPDRDIQYF | TGTGCCAGCAGCTCACGAGACCCTGACAGGGACATTCAGTACTTC
TRBJ2-7 | . | TRBV10-2 | . | CASSDSRGEQHF | TGCGCCAGCAGTGATTCGCGGGGCGAGCAGCACTTC
TRBJ1-1 | . | TRBV7-6 | . | CASSPIGDTEAFF | TGTGCCAGCAGCCCCATAGGGGACACTGAAGCTTTCTTT
TRBJ2-7 | . | TRBV19 | once | CASSFQSLYSEQYF | TGTGCCAGTAGCTTCCAGTCGCTTTATTCCGAGCAGTACTTC
TRBJ2-5 | TRBD1 | TRBV25-1 | . | CASSGDRSETQYF | TGTGCCAGCAGTGGGGACAGGTCGGAGACCCAGTACTTC
TRBJ2-1 | TRBD2 | TRBV28 | . | CASSQLAGGPHEQFF | TGTGCCAGCAGCCAACTAGCGGGAGGGCCCCATGAGCAGTTCTTC
TRBJ2-2 | TRBD2 | TRBV7-9 | . | CASSLRREHTGELFF | TGTGCCAGCAGCTTACGGCGGGAGCACACCGGGGAGCTGTTTTTT
TRBJ1-5 | . | TRBV28 | . | CASSLSWDQPQHF | TGTGCCAGCAGTTTATCGTGGGATCAGCCCCAGCATTTT
TRBJ2-1 | . | TRBV23-1 | . | CASIRGDNEQFF | TGCGCCAGCATAAGAGGGGACAATGAGCAGTTCTTC
TRBJ2-2 | . | TRBV16 | . | CASSQAGSFTGELFF | TGTGCCAGCAGCCAAGCGGGCAGCTTCACCGGGGAGCTGTTTTTT
TRBJ2-6 | . | TRBV6-5 | . | CASSYVGVSGANVLTF | TGTGCCAGCAGTTACGTAGGCGTCTCTGGGGCCAACGTCCTGACTTTC
TRBJ2-7 | TRBD2 | TRBV20-1 | . | CSAQALREANYEQYF | TGCAGTGCTCAGGCGTTGCGGGAGGCGAACTACGAGCAGTACTTC
TRBJ1-5 | . | TRBV28 | . | CASSDNQPQHF | TGTGCCAGCAGTGATAATCAGCCCCAGCATTTT
TRBJ1-3 | TRBD1 | TRBV20-1 | . | CSASPHWTGAPGNTIYF | TGCAGTGCTAGCCCCCACTGGACAGGGGCCCCTGGAAACACCATATATTTT
TRBJ2-7 | . | TRBV6-2/TRBV6-3 | few | CASSYGGSYEQYF | TGTGCCAGCAGTTATGGAGGGAGTTACGAGCAGTACTTC
TRBJ1-5 | TRBD1 | TRBV7-9 | few | CASSRGQSDQPQHF | TGTGCCAGCAGCCGGGGACAGAGTGATCAGCCCCAGCATTTT
TRBJ1-1 | . | TRBV19 | . | CASIPLRDSNTEAFF | TGTGCCAGTATCCCCTTACGGGACTCGAACACTGAAGCTTTCTTT
TRBJ2-1 | TRBD2 | TRBV14 | . | CASSPWERERDEQFF | TGTGCCAGCAGCCCCTGGGAGCGGGAAAGGGATGAGCAGTTCTTC
TRBJ2-1 | . | TRBV10-3 | . | CAISEGSGYNEQFF | TGTGCCATCAGTGAAGGTAGCGGCTACAATGAGCAGTTCTTC
TRBJ1-2 | . | TRBV6-5 | . | CASSYSNYGYTF | TGTGCCAGCAGTTACTCTAACTATGGCTACACCTTC